This T cell receptor beta chain was identified in a study of memory CD4+ T cells and cytomegalovirus serostatus (dated by TCRdb to about 2019). About the investigation overall: A total of about 33 healthy Belgian adults, of whom 9 were CMV seropositive and about 24 were CMV seronegative, were included in the cohort. CD4+ memory TCRbeta repertoires of a Belgian cohort with known cytomegalovirus serostatus were sequenced in order to replicate a published TCR-based CMV serostatus classifier.

Genomic DNA was extracted from sorted cells with the Quick-DNA Microprep Kit. TCRbeta DNA was amplified with the immunoSEQ hsTCRbeta kit following the manufacturer's protocol. An Illumina MiSeq instrument was used to sequence the TCRbeta libraries. In the original analysis: Removing out-of-frame sequences left 2,204,828 distinct TCRbeta sequences, an average of approximately 61,000 per individual. Each individual was scored according to the count of approximately 170 previously reported CMV-associated TCRbeta sequences and the total productive distinct TCRbeta count. A beta-binomial model was reimplemented in Python, and random forests from scikit-learn, run with default parameters, were trained on data from the US cohort. Classifier performance on the Belgian cohort was reported as the median AUC with percentile confidence intervals calculated over 10,000 bootstrap iterations. TCRdb retrieved this table from immuneACCESS and kept in-frame rearrangements only. Not all clones are present; in checked studies, unresolved V genes account for under half, and no reason is known for the remainder. For V, J and clone size, that table is used; D and trimming come from the DNA. The sample table records roughly 53,000 clones; about 80% of these occur just once. The ten top clones hold around 1.6% of the sample.

The investigation overall reported the following: The original-framework classifier achieved a median bootstrapped AUC of approximately 0.96 with a 95% CI of 0.76-1.00 on the Belgian cohort. The results were read as suggesting that the CMV-associated TCR signature is, for the most part, present in the CD4+ memory repertoire. Only CD4+CD45RO+ memory cells were sequenced, unlike the original study, which covered naive and memory CD4+ and CD8+ populations. Among the 160 or so previously reported CMV-associated TCRbeta sequences, some 70 showed up in the CD4+ memory repertoires, with each one found in between one and five individuals. For predicting CMV serostatus, the median bootstrapped AUC was approximately 0.96 using the original framework and 0.9 to 0.92 using a US-trained random forest.

The count of this clone is one. Its antigen is not yet known. Per-base quality was not reported, and no clone a single base away is much larger than it. A FACSAria II was used to sort memory CD4+ T cells, defined as single viable CD3+CD4+CD8-CD45RO+ cells. CMV serostatus was assessed using a Roche Elecsys assay, by which serum IgG against CMV pp150, pp28, p38 and p52 was detected. After thawing, total CD4+ T cells were enriched by positive selection with CD4 magnetic microbeads. The samples came from a different study that was designed specifically to examine the CD4+ T cell memory repertoire. Peripheral blood mononuclear cells were isolated and cryopreserved following standard operating procedures; serum was stored at -80 °C. Staining used CD3-PerCP (BW264/56), CD4-APC (RPA-T4), CD45RO-PE (UCHT1) and CD8-Pacific Orange (3B5) antibodies, with Sytox blue excluding non-viable cells. Via the germline V gene, CDR1 is SGHTA and CDR2 FQGNSA. V loses 4 bases, J loses 3 bases, and the germline ends lie 13 bases apart. The cysteine opens and the phenylalanine closes a CDR3 of 15 amino acids. Of all the DNA, just the CDR3 is kept, 45 bases in frame from base 1.

The sequencing input was memory CD4+ T cells from blood. This chain is built from TRBV7-2 and TRBJ2-1, with the D call perhaps TRBD1 or TRBD2, each one matching 5 bases. The receptor was isolated from an adult in good health and CMV-seronegative. The DNA is TGTGCCAGCAGCTCGGGCCGGGGCGGCTACAATGAGCAGTTCTTC. Translated, this gives CASSSGRGGYNEQFF.